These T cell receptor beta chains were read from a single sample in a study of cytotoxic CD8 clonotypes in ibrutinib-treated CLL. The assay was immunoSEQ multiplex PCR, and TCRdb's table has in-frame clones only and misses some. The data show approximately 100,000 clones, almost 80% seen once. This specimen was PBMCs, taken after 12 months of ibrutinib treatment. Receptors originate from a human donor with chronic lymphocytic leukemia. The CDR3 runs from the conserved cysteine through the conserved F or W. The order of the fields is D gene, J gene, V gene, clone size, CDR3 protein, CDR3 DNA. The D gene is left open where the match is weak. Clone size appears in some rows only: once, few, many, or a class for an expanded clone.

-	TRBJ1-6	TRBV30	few	CAWNLAGTEDSPLHF	TGTGCCTGGAATTTGGCCGGGACTGAAGATTCACCCCTCCACTTT
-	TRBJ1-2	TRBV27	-	CASSLYGTDALYGYTF	TGTGCCAGCAGTTTATATGGGACGGATGCCCTCTATGGCTACACCTTC
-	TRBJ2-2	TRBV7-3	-	CASSPGGATGELFF	TGTGCCAGCAGCCCCGGAGGGGCCACCGGGGAGCTGTTTTTT
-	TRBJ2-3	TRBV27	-	CASSFDPGQGGKDTQYF	TGTGCCAGCAGTTTCGACCCAGGGCAGGGGGGTAAAGATACGCAGTATTTT
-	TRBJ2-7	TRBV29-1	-	CSVFVAASYEQYF	TGCAGCGTTTTTGTGGCCGCCTCCTACGAGCAGTACTTC
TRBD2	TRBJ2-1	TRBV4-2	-	CASSQELAGHNEQFF	TGTGCCAGCAGCCAAGAACTAGCGGGACACAATGAGCAGTTCTTC
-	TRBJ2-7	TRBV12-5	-	CASARTTGRDEQYF	TGTGCTAGTGCCAGAACGACAGGGAGGGACGAGCAGTACTTC
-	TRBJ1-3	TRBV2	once	CASNSNGNTIYF	TGTGCCAGCAACAGCAATGGAAACACCATATATTTT
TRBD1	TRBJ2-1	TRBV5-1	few	CASSSSGQGGRNEQFF	TGCGCCAGCAGCTCCTCCGGACAGGGGGGCCGGAATGAGCAGTTCTTC
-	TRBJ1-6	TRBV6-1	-	CASKTDPNSPLHF	TGTGCCAGCAAGACAGATCCTAATTCACCCCTCCACTTT